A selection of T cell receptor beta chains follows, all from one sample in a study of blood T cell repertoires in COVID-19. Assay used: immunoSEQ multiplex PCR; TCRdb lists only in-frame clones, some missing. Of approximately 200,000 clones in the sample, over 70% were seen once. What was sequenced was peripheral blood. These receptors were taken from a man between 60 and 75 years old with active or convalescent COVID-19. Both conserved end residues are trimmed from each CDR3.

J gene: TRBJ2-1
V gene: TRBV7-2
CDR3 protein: ASTPPGLAGWNNEQF

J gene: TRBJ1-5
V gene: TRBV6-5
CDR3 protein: ASGSGNQPQH

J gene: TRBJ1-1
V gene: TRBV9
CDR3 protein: ASSVEEGSEAF

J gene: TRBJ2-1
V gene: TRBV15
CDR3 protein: ATSRDPDRGIYPEQF

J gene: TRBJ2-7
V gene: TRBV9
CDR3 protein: ASSTFGGAYEQY

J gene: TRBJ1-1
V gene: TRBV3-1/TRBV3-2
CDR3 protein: ASSPRVRQGDTEAF

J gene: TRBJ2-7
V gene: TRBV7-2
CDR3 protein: ASSFGTSGGGEQY

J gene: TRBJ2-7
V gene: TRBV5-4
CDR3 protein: ASSPRTGAVEQY

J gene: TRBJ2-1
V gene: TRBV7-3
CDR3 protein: ASSLYPRYNEQF

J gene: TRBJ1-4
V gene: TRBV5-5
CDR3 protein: ASSFSGEKLF

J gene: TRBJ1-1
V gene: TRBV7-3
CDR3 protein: ASSLTRGNTEAF

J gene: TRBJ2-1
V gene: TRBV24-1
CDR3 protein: ATSDPIGQGAGNEQF

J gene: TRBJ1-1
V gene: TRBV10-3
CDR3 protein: AISDDRQGGTEAF

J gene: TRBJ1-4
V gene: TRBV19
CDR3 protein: ATRDRAGEKLF

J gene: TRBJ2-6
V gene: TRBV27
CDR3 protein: ASCPRGAGANVLT

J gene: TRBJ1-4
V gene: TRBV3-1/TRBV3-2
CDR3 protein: ASRETLGEKLF

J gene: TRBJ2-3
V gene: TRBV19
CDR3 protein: ASRASGGATDTQY

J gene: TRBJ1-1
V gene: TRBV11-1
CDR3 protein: ASSSLRRSADTEAF

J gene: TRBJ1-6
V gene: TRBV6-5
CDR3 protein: ASRPGQDNSPLH

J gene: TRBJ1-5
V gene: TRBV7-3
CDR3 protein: ASSITGGQPQH

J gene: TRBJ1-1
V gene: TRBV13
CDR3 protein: ASSFARGRTEAF

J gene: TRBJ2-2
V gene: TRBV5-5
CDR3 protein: ASSLALNTGELF

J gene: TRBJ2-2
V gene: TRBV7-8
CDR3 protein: ASSLGLAGRRATGELF

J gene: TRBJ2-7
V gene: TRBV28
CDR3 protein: ASSSQGLEQY

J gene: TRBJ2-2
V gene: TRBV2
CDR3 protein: ASSEFRNTGELF

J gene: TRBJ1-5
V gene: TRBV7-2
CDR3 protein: ASSLFRGSQPQH

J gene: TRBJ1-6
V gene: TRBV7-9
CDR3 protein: ASSLGTDTIYNSPLH

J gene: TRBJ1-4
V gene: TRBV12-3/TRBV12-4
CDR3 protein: ASSQGAIGKLF

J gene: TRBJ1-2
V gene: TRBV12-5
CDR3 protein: ASGLVQKSVYGYT

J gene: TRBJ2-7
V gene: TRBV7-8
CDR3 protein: ASSLEGFGGYEQY

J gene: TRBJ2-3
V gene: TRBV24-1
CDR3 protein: ATSDFEGAGTDTQY

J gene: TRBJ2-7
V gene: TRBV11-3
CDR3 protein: ASSLAPGSYEQY

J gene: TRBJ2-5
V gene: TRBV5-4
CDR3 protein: ASSLMLAGGVETQY

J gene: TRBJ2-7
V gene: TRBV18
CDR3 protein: ASSPPTGGGFYEQY

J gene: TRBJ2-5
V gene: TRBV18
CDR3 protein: ASSPLRDRVKETQY

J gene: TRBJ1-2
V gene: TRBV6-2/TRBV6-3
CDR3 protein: ASSRQAHYGYT

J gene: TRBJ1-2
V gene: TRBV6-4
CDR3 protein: ASSEQANYGYT

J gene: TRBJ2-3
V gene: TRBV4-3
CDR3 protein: ASSRGSTDTQY

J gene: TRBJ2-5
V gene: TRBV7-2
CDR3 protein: ASSVSGGDTQY

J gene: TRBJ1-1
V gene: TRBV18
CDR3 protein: ASSPRGQGAVVDTEAF

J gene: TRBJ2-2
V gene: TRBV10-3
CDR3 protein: AISEWQVELGELF

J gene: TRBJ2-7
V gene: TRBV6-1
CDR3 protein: ASSRGTRATDEQY

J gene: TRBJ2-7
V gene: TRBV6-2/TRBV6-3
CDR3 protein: ASSASGHSYEQY

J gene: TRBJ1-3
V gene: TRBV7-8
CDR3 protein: ASSHDSFSGNTIY

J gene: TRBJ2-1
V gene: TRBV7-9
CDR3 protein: ASSWGHEQF

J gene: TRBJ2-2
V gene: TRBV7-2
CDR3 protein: ASSLAMGPKLF

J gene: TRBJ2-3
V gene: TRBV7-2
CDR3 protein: ASSLDRGQDTQY

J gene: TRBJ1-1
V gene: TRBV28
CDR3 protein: ASSFWGGWNTEAF

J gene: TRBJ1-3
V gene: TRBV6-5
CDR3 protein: ASSFQHGNTIY

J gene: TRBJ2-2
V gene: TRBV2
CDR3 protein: ASSKTSGRTGELF

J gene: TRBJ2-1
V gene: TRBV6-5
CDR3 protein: ASRERAGNEQF

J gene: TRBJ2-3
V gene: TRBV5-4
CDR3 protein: ASSSQGASDTQY